The rows below give T cell receptor beta chains drawn from one sample of a study of blood T cell repertoires in COVID-19. This table comes from immunoSEQ multiplex PCR, and its TCRdb copy is limited to in-frame clones, with some not included. Of 150,000 to 200,000 clones in the sample, roughly three quarters were seen once. Sequencing was done on a sample of PBMCs or T cells enriched from blood (not recorded which). These receptors were obtained from a woman between 50 and 59 years old with acute COVID-19. Each CDR3 is given with its conserved first and last residue. The order of the fields is CDR3 protein, V gene, J gene, D gene, clone size. A D gene is named only where the DNA matches it firmly. Size tells how often a clone was seen (once, few, many) or the class of an expanded clone, and some rows leave it out.

CASSFGSGGLGETQYF	TRBV7-2	TRBJ2-5	TRBD2	-
CASRTRTARAEAFF	TRBV6-5	TRBJ1-1	-	-
CASSQGDSINYGYTF	TRBV4-1	TRBJ1-2	TRBD1	-
CASSHQGAGELFF	TRBV3-1/TRBV3-2	TRBJ2-2	TRBD1	few
CASSGQGGQYQPQHF	TRBV18	TRBJ1-5	TRBD1	few
CASSLGFQDTNQPQHF	TRBV5-1	TRBJ1-5	-	-
CASSLRWGGEQFF	TRBV11-2	TRBJ2-1	TRBD2	-
CASTLGGVALDTQYF	TRBV9	TRBJ2-3	TRBD2	once
CASSPAGGREKLFF	TRBV5-5	TRBJ1-4	-	-
CASSHSAGGETQYF	TRBV3-1/TRBV3-2	TRBJ2-5	TRBD2	-
CASGLAGAPAQYF	TRBV19	TRBJ2-5	TRBD2	-
CASSRLRQGTNTGELFF	TRBV7-8	TRBJ2-2	TRBD1	-
CASSPTPGGNTEAFF	TRBV4-1	TRBJ1-1	-	-
CASRWSGQMSSGNTIYF	TRBV19	TRBJ1-3	-	-
CATSVLGTGFNNEQFF	TRBV24-1	TRBJ2-1	TRBD1	-
CASSTSGDTQYF	TRBV7-2	TRBJ2-3	-	-
CASGPPIISPLHF	TRBV6-6	TRBJ1-6	-	-
CASSYGSSKNWGYTF	TRBV6-5	TRBJ1-2	-	-
CASSGAGGPYNEQFF	TRBV27	TRBJ2-1	TRBD2	once
CASSLGPQGNYGYTF	TRBV5-6	TRBJ1-2	-	-
CASSLGGAGTDTQYF	TRBV7-3	TRBJ2-3	-	few
CASSPDSYGYTF	TRBV2	TRBJ1-2	-	few
CASSLFRTVSNQPQHF	TRBV7-8	TRBJ1-5	-	few
CASTSKGEGINEQFF	TRBV6-5	TRBJ2-1	TRBD2	once
CASSLQHNQPQHF	TRBV28	TRBJ1-5	-	-
CASTQMNPGQGNYGYTF	TRBV19	TRBJ1-2	TRBD1	-
CASSYSISGGAREQFF	TRBV6-5	TRBJ2-1	TRBD2	-
CASSAGPTQYF	TRBV25-1	TRBJ2-3	-	-
CASSQGLMSYNEQFF	TRBV4-2	TRBJ2-1	-	-
CASSLRGGGTGELFF	TRBV5-4	TRBJ2-2	TRBD2	-
CAIRETQGFTEAFF	TRBV10-3	TRBJ1-1	TRBD1	-
CASNPTGAAGYTF	TRBV6-5	TRBJ1-2	-	-
CASSELGTAGNQPQHF	TRBV10-2	TRBJ1-5	TRBD1	-
CASRRGRTAGNTIYF	TRBV6-5	TRBJ1-3	-	few
CASIDRGRTDTQYF	TRBV19	TRBJ2-3	TRBD1	-
CASSPGQGAYGYTF	TRBV3-1/TRBV3-2	TRBJ1-2	TRBD1	once
CASSLSGGELFF	TRBV10-1	TRBJ2-2	-	-